Given below is one T cell receptor beta chain in context. The antigen it recognizes is unknown. The CDR3 holds 13 amino acids from the cysteine to the phenylalanine. The protein alone is recorded here. CDR1 and CDR2 are read off the germline V gene (reference sequence) as SEHNR and FQNEAQ. This sample is drawn from a study of CXCR3-negative and CXCR3-positive naive CD8 T cells (dated by TCRdb to between 2017 and 2020). For context, the study as a whole: About 135 million TRB reads were obtained in total, roughly 1.5 +/- 0.3 million reads per library. Diversity and physicochemical repertoire analyses were performed on about ten donors pooled from two independent experiments. Naive subsets from 5 or 6 donors and memory cells from 3 donors were included in the TRBV-TRBJ cluster analysis.

The sequencing machine was a NextSeq 550. The Human TCR Profiling Kit (MiLaboratory) was used to make UMI-labeled 5' RACE TRB cDNA libraries. The full amount of extracted RNA was used for cDNA synthesis, and the full amount of resulting cDNA was used for PCR amplification. Libraries were prepared in parallel using an identical number of PCR cycles. As for how the authors treated the data: With a minimum of two reads required per UMI, MIGEC and MiXCR pulled out about 50,000 +/- 10,000 unique UMI-labeled TRB cDNA molecules from each library. Each library averaged about 40,000 +/- 10,000 functional in-frame TRB CDR3 nucleotide clonotypes without stop codons. After downsampling to 5000 UMI-labeled TRB molecules per sample, diversity metrics, including normalized Shannon-Wiener and Chao1, were computed in VDJtools. VDJtools was used to calculate clonotype-size-weighted physicochemical properties of the central five CDR3 residues, namely interaction energy, strength, volume and Kidera factor 4. TCRdb reprocessed the reads, reporting each CDR3 protein sequence once and no DNA. These V and J calls rely on TCRdb rather than the paper's analysis. This sample's records show 100,000 to 150,000 distinct CDR3 sequences. 0.41% of the sample is taken by the ten largest.

The investigation overall reported the following: TRBV-TRBJ usage was similar between naive CXCR3-negative and CXCR3-positive cells from the same donor, while memory cells showed distinct patterns. TRB CDR3s from CXCR3-positive naive cells showed higher hydrophobicity (lower Kidera factor 4), lower energy, and higher strength and volume indices than CXCR3-negative naive cells. Because surface CD5, which has been linked to self-reactivity in mice, was comparable between naive subsets, TCR interaction strength was also inferred from TRB CDR3 physicochemical properties. Repertoire diversity was comparably high in both naive subsets but much lower in memory CD8+ T cells. Freshly isolated PBMCs were used for most assays because CXCR3 expression went down partially after cryopreservation.

For each CD8+ T cell subset, flow sorting was done in triplicate, and 300,000 or so cells per subset went directly into RLT lysis buffer. To keep memory contaminants out, a stringent definition of naive CD8+ T cells was applied: CD45RO-CCR7+CD27+CD95-. Using standard density gradient centrifugation, peripheral blood mononuclear cells were isolated from buffy coats. Naive CXCR3-negative and CXCR3-positive CD8+ T cells were flow-sorted on a FACSAria III. Total RNA was extracted from sorted cells using an RNeasy Mini Kit. The source is a human donor in good health. Some clones in this sample may be carry-over from other donors' samples. The sequenced material came from naive CXCR3+ CD8+ T cells from blood. According to the study, the label for this sample's cell subset or site signals: CD45RO-CCR7+CD27+CD95- naive CD8+ T cells expressing CXCR3 (TNR3+). The chain is made from TRBV7-9 and TRBJ1-1. The CDR3 reads as follows: CASSSLVNTEAFF.